Sequencing of this TCR beta chain was carried out in a study of blood T cell repertoires in COVID-19. TCRdb's table, derived via immunoSEQ multiplex PCR, lists solely in-frame clones and lacks some. The sample yields approximately 110,000 clones, 85% seen once. With 5 bases removed from V and 3 bases from J, the gap between germline ends came to 11 bases. The CDR3 runs 13 residues. CDR1 is MDHEN and CDR2 is SYDVKM in the germline V gene. Sequenced material: peripheral blood. The chain uses TRBV28 and TRBJ2-7, with D possibly being TRBD1 (5 bases). The TCR comes from a human donor in a cohort sampled during active COVID-19. The CDR3 sequence: CASSKQALYEQYF. The CDR3 DNA is TGTGCCAGCAGTAAACAGGCCCTCTACGAGCAGTACTTC.